The rows below give T cell receptor beta chains drawn from one sample of a study of blood T cells in healthy people across ages. TCRdb itself ran the 5' RACE reads through MiXCR, one entry per CDR3 protein. The table records roughly 1.4 million distinct CDR3 sequences, approximately 59% of them present only once. The sequencing input was blood. All receptors derive from a man younger than 30 in good health. CDR3s include the opening cysteine and the closing phenylalanine or tryptophan. The D gene is left open where the match is weak. Some rows mark clone size as missing; the rest say once, few, many or name a class of expanded clone.

v_call	clone_size	j_call	d_call	cdr3_nt	cdr3_aa
TRBV4-1	few	TRBJ2-7	TRBD1	TGCGCCAGCAGCCAAGATTGGGGGACAGGGGTCTACGAGCAGTACTTC	CASSQDWGTGVYEQYF
TRBV3-1	-	TRBJ2-7	-	TGTGCCAGCAGCCCCATCTTCGGAACGCCCTCCTACGAGCAGTACTTC	CASSPIFGTPSYEQYF
TRBV10-3	-	TRBJ2-5	-	TGTGCCATCAGTGAGAAGGGGCAGGAGCAGTACTTC	CAISEKGQEQYF
TRBV5-6	-	TRBJ1-1	-	TGTGCCAGCAGCTTTAACTCGGGGGGCTCGGACACTGAAGCTTTCTTT	CASSFNSGGSDTEAFF
TRBV7-2	-	TRBJ1-1	-	TGTGCCACCAGATCGGTGGGGACTCAGAACACTGAAGCTTTCTTT	CATRSVGTQNTEAFF
TRBV4-3	-	TRBJ2-1	-	TGCGCCAGCAGCCAATTGGGAAGGGGGGGCTGGGAGCAGTTCTTC	CASSQLGRGGWEQFF
TRBV30	-	TRBJ2-6	-	TGTGCCCTCGATCGTTCTGGGGCCAACGTCCTGACTTTC	CALDRSGANVLTF
TRBV27	-	TRBJ2-7	-	TGTGCCAGCAGTGTCGTGGCAAACTACGAGCAGTACTTC	CASSVVANYEQYF
TRBV7-9	-	TRBJ2-1	TRBD2	TGTGCCAGCAGCCCCCGCCGAGCGGGGGACTACAATGAGCAGTTCTTC	CASSPRRAGDYNEQFF
TRBV5-1	-	TRBJ2-1	TRBD2	TGCGCCAGCAGCGGACAAACTAGCGGGGGGTGGAATGAGCAGTTCTTC	CASSGQTSGGWNEQFF
TRBV5-4	-	TRBJ2-5	TRBD2	TGTGCCAGCCGAAGGACTAGCGGGGACGGGGCGACCCAGTACTTC	CASRRTSGDGATQYF
TRBV27	-	TRBJ2-1	-	TGTGCCAGCAGTTTATCGCCAGGGAAGGTAAATGAGCAGTTCTTC	CASSLSPGKVNEQFF
TRBV5-6	-	TRBJ2-1	-	TGTGCCAGCAGCTTTTTTCCGGGGCCCAGCTCCTACAATGAGCAGTTCTTC	CASSFFPGPSSYNEQFF
TRBV20-1	-	TRBJ1-5	-	TGCAGTGCTAGAGAGACAGCAAATCAGCCCCAGCATTTT	CSARETANQPQHF
TRBV15	-	TRBJ2-3	TRBD2	TGTGCCACCAGCAGACCGGGACTAGCGGGAACAGATACGCAGTATTTT	CATSRPGLAGTDTQYF
TRBV12-3/TRBV12-4	-	TRBJ2-7	-	TGTGCCAGCAGTACCGGTCGTGATTTTTCCTACGAGCAGTACTTC	CASSTGRDFSYEQYF